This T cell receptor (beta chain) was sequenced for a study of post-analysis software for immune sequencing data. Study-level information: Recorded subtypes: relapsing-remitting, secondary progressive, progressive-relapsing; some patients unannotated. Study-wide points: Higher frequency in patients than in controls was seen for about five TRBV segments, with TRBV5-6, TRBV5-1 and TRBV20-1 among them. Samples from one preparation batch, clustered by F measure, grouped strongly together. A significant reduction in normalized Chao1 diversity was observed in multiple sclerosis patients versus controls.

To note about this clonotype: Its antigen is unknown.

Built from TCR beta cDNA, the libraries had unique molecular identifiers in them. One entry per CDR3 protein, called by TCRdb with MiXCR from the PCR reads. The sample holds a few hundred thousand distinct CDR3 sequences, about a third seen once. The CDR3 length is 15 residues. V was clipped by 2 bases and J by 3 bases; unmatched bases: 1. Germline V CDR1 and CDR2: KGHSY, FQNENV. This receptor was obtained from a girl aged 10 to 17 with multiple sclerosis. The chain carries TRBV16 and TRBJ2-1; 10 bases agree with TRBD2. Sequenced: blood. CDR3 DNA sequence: TGTGCCAGCAGCCAAGGACTAGCGGTCTACAATGAGCAGTTCTTC. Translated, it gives CASSQGLAVYNEQFF. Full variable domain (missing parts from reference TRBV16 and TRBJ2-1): GEEVAQTPKHLVRGEGQKAKLYCAPIKGHSYVFWYQQVLKNEFKFLISFQNENVFDETGMPKERFSAKCLPNSPCSLEIQATKLEDSAVYFCASSQGLAVYNEQFFGPGTRLTVL.